This T cell receptor (beta chain) originates from a study of blood T cells in healthy people across ages. This clonotype was observed a handful of times. Its antigen is currently unknown. The CDR3 is made up of 14 amino acids. Trimming took 2 bases from V and 5 from J; bases not matched to a gene: 6. Germline CDR1 and CDR2: MNHNY and SVGAGI (reference sequence). Study-level points and caveats: Naive T cell percentage showed a strong correlation with TCR beta diversity. Significant beta diversity loss was already apparent by age approximately 37, declining roughly linearly.

Together with a sample-barcoded 5' primer, a J-beta primer mix was included in a second PCR lasting about 6 to 11 cycles. Researchers report that a template-switch adaptor with 12 random nucleotides tagged each cDNA molecule. TCRdb redid the calling of the 5' RACE reads with MiXCR, one entry per CDR3 protein. The sample holds over a million distinct CDR3 sequences, about 42% seen once. Material for sequencing was blood. The sequence came from a woman aged 18-29 years in good health. The chain joins TRBV6-6 to TRBJ2-7, with 7 positions matching TRBD1. The CDR3 sequence: CASSYGSTGNEQYF. The CDR3 DNA follows: TGTGCCAGCAGTTACGGCTCGACAGGGAACGAGCAGTACTTC.